These 20 T cell receptor beta chains came from one sample sequenced in a study of radiation and T cells in renal cell carcinoma. Specified time point: blood 4 weeks post-SBRT, at nephrectomy. Documented treatment: 15 Gy SBRT to primary tumor, nephrectomy 4 weeks later. Only in-frame clones appear in the TCRdb table, and some are missing; sequencing was by immunoSEQ multiplex PCR. The table lists about 78,000 clones, 80% to 90% of them singletons, with roughly 6% in the top ten. The starting material was blood, obtained from a patient whose treatment included radiotherapy and nephrectomy. These receptors originate from a woman in her seventies with renal cell carcinoma.

The CDR3 DNA reads as TGTGCCAGCAGTGCCGTTTCCACTGAAGCTTTCTTT. Its protein product is CASSAVSTEAFF. The V call is TRBV2, the J call TRBJ1-1; no firm D call. The CDR3 runs 12 residues. V lost 4 bases to trimming and J lost 4 bases, with 7 bases between them. Germline CDR1 reads SNHLY; CDR2 reads FYNNEI.

The rearrangement links TRBV7-2 to TRBJ2-3, with 9 bases that match TRBD2. Germline V gene lookup returns CDR1 SGHTA and CDR2 FQGNSA. The V and J ends lost 4 bases and 4 bases, in that order; junction bases with no gene match: 9. The CDR3 loop spans 16 amino acids. CDR3 region: CASSSVAGAPPDTQYF. Written as DNA, the CDR3 is TGTGCCAGCAGCTCCGTAGCGGGGGCACCACCAGATACGCAGTATTTT. Together with reference TRBV7-2 and TRBJ2-3, the CDR3 gives the full variable domain: GAGVSQSPSNKVTEKGKDVELRCDPISGHTALYWYRQSLGQGLEFLIYFQGNSAPDKSGLPSDRFSAERTGGSVSTLTIQRTQQEDSAVYLCASSSVAGAPPDTQYFGPGTRLTVL.

In the case of this clone: The junction does not match germline at one end; this may be a read error. The rearrangement links TRBV7-2 to TRBJ1-2, with 9 bases identical to TRBD1. The CDR3 is made up of 14 amino acids. Germline-derived CDR1 and CDR2 are SGHTA and FQGNSA. The CDR3 region is CASSLAQGAYGYTF. In DNA form, the CDR3 reads TGTGCCAGCAGCCTAGCACAGGGGGCCTATGGCTACACCTTC.

The chain combines TRBV20-1 with TRBJ1-2; 8 bases map to TRBD1. Germline assignment: CDR1 DFQATT and CDR2 SNEGSKA (reference sequence). J was trimmed by 12 bases and V by 5 bases; bases with no gene match: 8. This CDR3 has 11 amino acids. The CDR3 nucleotides read TGCAGTGCTTCACGGACAGGGAGAGACACCTTC. Translated, it gives CSASRTGRDTF.

The chain is built from TRBV5-5 and TRBJ1-4; D not certain. Trimming removed 0 bases at V and 0 bases at J, with 6 bases between. Germline V gene lookup returns CDR1 SGHKS and CDR2 YYEKEE (reference sequence). The length of the CDR3 is 15 residues. The CDR3: CASSLAVATNEKLFF. In DNA, the CDR3 is TGTGCCAGCAGCTTGGCCGTCGCAACTAATGAAAAACTGTTTTTT.

The V and J genes are TRBV18 and TRBJ2-1; D is ambiguous. This CDR3 comprises 15 residues. CDR1 and CDR2 (germline): KGHSH, LQKENI. Trimming pared 2 bases from V and 4 bases from J, leaving 12 bases between. The CDR3 DNA follows: TGTGCCAGCTCACCAAAGCACAGCTTATACAATGAGCAGTTCTTC. As protein: CASSPKHSLYNEQFF.

The gene calls are TRBV5-1 and TRBJ2-7; tentative D call: TRBD1 (7 bases). The V end was cut by 3 bases, the J end by 2 bases, with 12 bases between. Germline V lookup: CDR1 SGHRS, CDR2 YFSETQ. The CDR3 length is 14 residues. DNA for the CDR3: TGCGCCAGCAGCTCGGACAGGACTACCTACGAGCAGTACTTC. It yields the protein CASSSDRTTYEQYF. Using reference TRBV5-1 and TRBJ2-7 for the parts outside the CDR3, the full variable domain is KAGVTQTPRYLIKTRGQQVTLSCSPISGHRSVSWYQQTPGQGLQFLFEYFSETQRNKGNFPGRFSGRQFSNSRSEMNVSTLELGDSALYLCASSSDRTTYEQYFGPGTRLTVT.

The chain links TRBV27 to TRBJ2-4, with unresolved D. The CDR3 extends over 14 amino acids. Looked up from germline, CDR1 is MNHEY and CDR2 is SMNVEV (reference sequence). Between the trimmed V and J ends, which lost 3 bases and 5 bases, there was a span of 11 bases. CDR3 loop: CASSFGRTQNIQYF. In DNA, the CDR3 is TGTGCCAGCAGTTTTGGACGGACCCAAAACATTCAGTACTTC.

This chain links TRBV5-1 with TRBJ2-5; 13 bases agree with TRBD2. Germline CDR1 is SGHRS and CDR2 is YFSETQ. V trimming: 8 bases; J trimming: 5 bases; junction bases outside the gene matches: 6. This CDR3 region has 14 residues. CDR3 region: CASKLAGGPETQYF. CDR3 nucleotide sequence: TGCGCCAGTAAACTAGCGGGGGGGCCGGAGACCCAGTACTTC.

This clone is a singleton in its sample. The chain recombines TRBV7-2 with TRBJ1-2; 7 bases are shared with TRBD1. V lost 5 bases to trimming and J lost 4 bases; unmatched junction nucleotides: 7. CDR3 length: 14 amino acids. CDR1 and CDR2 from the germline V gene are SGHTA and FQGNSA. The CDR3 DNA is TGTGCCAGCAGCACCGGACAGGTCGGCTATGGCTACACCTTC. As protein: CASSTGQVGYGYTF.

The rearrangement joins TRBV2 to TRBJ1-1, with D uncertain. This CDR3 is 13 amino acids long. Germline V gene sequence: CDR1 SNHLY, CDR2 FYNNEI. The V gene lost 0 bases and the J gene lost 6 bases, with 8 bases spanning the gap. CDR3 nucleotides: TGTGCCAGCAGTGAAGCAAGAGGCGCTGAAGCTTTCTTT. Its translation is CASSEARGAEAFF.

This clone has only a few counts. The chain couples TRBV5-4 to TRBJ1-1; D unclear. The germline CDR1 and CDR2 sequences are SGHNT and YYREEE (reference sequence). CDR3 size: 14 residues. The ends were cut back, 3 bases at V and 1 base at J, with 10 bases in the middle. CDR3 loop: CASSSSIPNTEAFF. The DNA for the CDR3 is TGTGCCAGCAGCTCTTCAATACCGAACACTGAAGCTTTCTTT.

The chain uses TRBV9 and TRBJ1-1; the match to TRBD1 covers 7 bases. The CDR3 totals 17 residues. The germline CDR1 and CDR2 sequences are SGDLS and YYNGEE. V lost 0 bases, J lost 6 bases, and 14 bases stayed unmatched. CDR3 loop: CASSVGGSTGRIAEAFF. As DNA, the CDR3 is TGTGCCAGCAGCGTAGGTGGGTCGACAGGGCGGATCGCTGAAGCTTTCTTT.

The chain has TRBV4-1 and TRBJ1-2; D not resolved. Between the trimmed V and J ends, which lost 0 bases and 2 bases, there was a span of 13 bases. Germline values: CDR1 MGHRA, CDR2 YSYEKL. The CDR3 spans 16 residues. The CDR3 DNA is TGCGCCAGCAGCCAAGATTTTCCAGGAAACAACTATGGCTACACCTTC. Amino acid sequence: CASSQDFPGNNYGYTF.

The chain uses TRBV19 and TRBJ1-6; no clear D. CDR3 length equals 11 residues. Germline CDR1 reads LNHDA; CDR2 reads SQIVND (reference sequence). V was pared by 8 bases and J by 7 bases, with 6 bases between. The DNA for the CDR3 is TGTGCCAGTGGGTCAAATTCACCCCTCCACTTT. It is translated as CASGSNSPLHF.

The J gene is TRBJ2-2, the V gene TRBV9; D may be TRBD2 (5 bases). Per germline, CDR1 SGDLS and CDR2 YYNGEE. This CDR3 region has 14 residues. V was pared by 4 bases and J by 5 bases, with 12 bases between. CDR3 residues: CASSPDEGTGELFF. For the CDR3, the DNA is TGTGCCAGCAGCCCCGATGAGGGAACCGGGGAGCTGTTTTTT.

CDR3 loop: CASSLGGTPEQYF. The CDR3 DNA is TGTGCCAGCAGCTTAGGGGGGACCCCCGAGCAGTACTTC. The chain uses TRBV7-9 and TRBJ2-7; possibly TRBD1 or TRBD2 for D (5 bases each). Per the germline V gene, CDR1 is SEHNR and CDR2 is FQNEAQ (reference sequence). V was cut by 1 base and J by 6 bases, with 10 bases left in between. This CDR3 contains 13 residues. Full variable domain (remainder filled in from reference TRBV7-9 and TRBJ2-7): DTGVSQNPRHKITKRGQNVTFRCDPISEHNRLYWYRQTLGQGPEFLTYFQNEAQLEKSRLLSDRFSAERPKGSFSTLEIQRTEQGDSAMYLCASSLGGTPEQYFGPGTRLTVT.

This clone was seen just once. J is TRBJ1-2 and V is TRBV9, with a tentative D call TRBD1 (5 bases). The CDR3 runs 17 residues. Trimming pared 4 bases from V and 5 bases from J, leaving 24 bases between. Germline values: CDR1 SGDLS, CDR2 YYNGEE. The CDR3 loop reads CASSSPLGGYSGYGYTF. The CDR3 nucleotides are TGTGCCAGCAGCTCACCCCTGGGTGGGTACTCAGGGTATGGCTACACCTTC.

This clone was seen only a few times. The V call is TRBV7-3, the J call TRBJ1-6; D ambiguous. This CDR3 is 13 amino acids long. V was trimmed by 3 bases and J by 7 bases, leaving 7 bases between them. The germline V gene encodes CDR1 SGHTA and CDR2 FQGTGA. In DNA form, the CDR3 reads TGTGCCAGCAGCTTCGACCGGAATTCACCCCTCCACTTT. Protein sequence: CASSFDRNSPLHF.

The rearrangement uses TRBV28 and TRBJ1-4, with 7 bases identical to TRBD1. CDR1 and CDR2 from the germline V gene are MDHEN and SYDVKM. The CDR3 spans 15 residues. Germline trimming cut 4 bases from V and 4 bases from J; bases unmatched to any gene: 6. CDR3 DNA sequence: TGTGCCAGCAGTTCACCAGGGGGGTTTAATGAAAAACTGTTTTTT. Protein: CASSSPGGFNEKLFF. Combining the CDR3 with reference TRBV28 and TRBJ1-4 gives the whole variable domain DVKVTQSSRYLVKRTGEKVFLECVQDMDHENMFWYRQDPGLGLRLIYFSYDVKMKEKGDIPEGYSVSREKKERFSLILESASTNQTSMYLCASSSPGGFNEKLFFGSGTQLSVL.